The 27 T cell receptor beta chains below were found in one sample sequenced in a study of T cell responses to AZD1222 COVID-19 vaccine. TCRdb's copy holds only in-frame clones and misses some; the assay was immunoSEQ multiplex PCR. This repertoire shows about 120,000 clones, 89% found once; its top ten account for about 1.6%. This specimen consisted of peripheral blood, obtained on day 0 of AZD1222 vaccination. These receptor sequences come from an adult in good health.

This chain joins TRBV13 and TRBJ1-5; D not certain. The germline V and J ends were trimmed by 0 bases and 2 bases, with 5 bases remaining between them. The CDR3 has 14 residues. Germline V gives CDR1 PRHDT, CDR2 FYEKMQ (reference sequence). The CDR3 is CASSLGGGNQPQHF. The CDR3 DNA follows: TGTGCCAGCAGCTTAGGAGGTGGCAATCAGCCCCAGCATTTT.

The genes are TRBV5-1 and TRBJ2-2; TRBD2 matches 7 bases. This CDR3 comprises 14 residues. V shed 4 bases, J shed 2 bases, and the junction held 2 bases outside the gene matches. Germline assignment: CDR1 SGHRS and CDR2 YFSETQ. The CDR3 is CASSAGVNTGELFF. The CDR3 DNA is TGCGCCAGCAGCGCGGGAGTCAACACCGGGGAGCTGTTTTTT.

The V call is TRBV7-8, the J call TRBJ2-2; D remains unclear. The germline V and J ends were trimmed by 1 base and 2 bases, with 8 bases remaining between them. CDR1 SGHVS and CDR2 FQNEAQ come from the germline V gene. The length of the CDR3 is 15 residues. For the CDR3, the DNA is TGTGCCAGCAGCTTAGTTCCGGAAAACACCGGGGAGCTGTTTTTT. Translating it yields CASSLVPENTGELFF.

This rearrangement joins TRBV19 to TRBJ2-5; a weak D match, TRBD2 (5 bases). This CDR3 has 14 residues. The germline V and J ends were trimmed by 4 bases and 9 bases, with 18 bases remaining between them. Germline CDR1 and CDR2: LNHDA and SQIVND (reference sequence). The CDR3 bases are TGTGCCAGTAGTACGGGGTTGTCAGGTCGATCCCAGTACTTC. It translates to CASSTGLSGRSQYF.

The chain links TRBV6-5 to TRBJ2-3; no firm D call. Per germline, CDR1 MNHEY and CDR2 SVGAGI. V shed 5 bases and J shed 0 bases, with 9 bases lying between them. This CDR3 region has 14 residues. The DNA of the CDR3 is TGTGCCAGCAGTCGACGCTCTAGCACAGATACGCAGTATTTT. It encodes CASSRRSSTDTQYF.

The rearrangement uses TRBV14 and TRBJ1-2; D unresolved. Trimming took 4 bases from V and 2 from J, leaving 8 bases between them. Germline CDR1 and CDR2: SGHDN and FVKESK. CDR3 size: 13 residues. This CDR3 is CASSPSQNYGYTF. The CDR3 DNA follows: TGTGCCAGCAGCCCGTCTCAGAACTATGGCTACACCTTC.

V and J are TRBV5-1 and TRBJ2-4; D is perhaps TRBD1 (6 bases). From germline, CDR1 is SGHRS and CDR2 YFSETQ. The CDR3 has 19 residues. The germline V and J ends were trimmed by 0 bases and 9 bases, with 28 bases remaining between them. The CDR3 region is CASSLGQFPLRDKVGIQYF. As DNA, the CDR3 is TGCGCCAGCAGCTTGGGACAGTTTCCCCTCCGGGACAAAGTGGGCATTCAGTACTTC.

The chain combines TRBV6-6 with TRBJ1-6; 9 nucleotides align to TRBD1. Trimming removed 6 bases from V and 7 bases from J; junction bases left unmatched: 4. The CDR3 loop spans 14 amino acids. Germline CDR1 reads MNHNY; CDR2 reads SVGAGI (reference sequence). CDR3 nucleotide sequence: TGTGCCAGCAGACTGGGACAGGGAAATTCACCCCTCCACTTT. Translating it yields CASRLGQGNSPLHF.

The chain joins TRBV10-3 to TRBJ2-7; 9 nucleotides line up with TRBD2. This CDR3 has 15 amino acids. V trimming: 7 bases; J trimming: 5 bases; junction bases outside the gene matches: 12. Germline V gives CDR1 ENHRY, CDR2 SYGVKD. This CDR3 is CAIIHGTSPYDEQYF. The CDR3 DNA reads TGTGCCATCATCCACGGGACTAGCCCCTACGACGAGCAGTACTTC.

V is TRBV2 and J is TRBJ1-5, with D maybe TRBD1 (5 bases). From germline, CDR1 is SNHLY and CDR2 FYNNEI. The CDR3 consists of 15 residues. Trimming took off 2 bases at V and 1 base at J, with 9 bases between the two ends. Here the CDR3 DNA reads TGTGCCAGCAGTGAATACAGGCTGAGCAATCAGCCCCAGCATTTT. It codes for CASSEYRLSNQPQHF.

The genes are TRBV19 and TRBJ1-5; D is uncertain. Trimming removed 3 bases at V and 7 bases at J, with 13 bases between. CDR1 LNHDA and CDR2 SQIVND come from the germline V gene (reference sequence). The CDR3 has 14 residues. Written as DNA, the CDR3 is TGTGCCAGTAGTATGATTTTGGGAGAGCAGCCCCAGCATTTT. It yields the protein CASSMILGEQPQHF.

The CDR3 here is CATSDRGRNEKLFF. In nucleotides, the CDR3 is TGTGCCACCAGTGACCGGGGACGGAATGAAAAACTGTTTTTT. The rearrangement links TRBV24-1 to TRBJ1-4; D may be TRBD1 (5 bases). Germline CDR1 KGHDR, CDR2 SFDVKD. The CDR3 consists of 14 residues. Trimming took 4 bases from V and 5 from J, leaving 10 bases between them.

The count of this clone is one. This sequence joins TRBV28 and TRBJ2-1, with no clear D. Looked up from germline, CDR1 is MDHEN and CDR2 is SYDVKM. Trimming removed 7 bases at V and 4 bases at J, with 5 bases between. This CDR3 is built from 11 residues. CDR3 sequence reads: CASTFYNEQFF. The CDR3 bases are TGTGCCAGCACCTTTTACAATGAGCAGTTCTTC.

J is TRBJ2-7 and V is TRBV5-8; possible D gene TRBD1, 6 bases. Trimming shortened V by 1 base and J by 3 bases, and 17 bases separated the two germline ends. CDR1 and CDR2 from the germline V gene are SGHTS and YDEGEE. The CDR3 runs 16 residues. CDR3: CASSLYSGARGYEQYF. The CDR3 nucleotides read TGTGCCAGCAGCTTGTACTCAGGGGCCCGGGGCTACGAGCAGTACTTC.

This clone has just a few counts. The V gene is TRBV6-2 or TRBV6-3, the J gene TRBJ1-1; D gene unclear. Germline CDR1 MNHEY, CDR2 SVGEGT. There are 13 residues in the CDR3. V lost 4 bases to trimming and J lost 8 bases, with 14 bases between them. CDR3 DNA sequence: TGTGCCAGCAGTTTCGGGATGGGTCGGGAAGCTTTCTTT. Residues: CASSFGMGREAFF.

The J gene is TRBJ1-1, the V gene TRBV9, with a tentative D call TRBD1 (6 bases). Trimming left V 4 bases short and J 1 base short, with 14 bases between. The CDR3 loop spans 15 amino acids. CDR1 and CDR2 from the germline V gene are SGDLS and YYNGEE. CDR3 amino acids: CASSSRGGGNTEAFF. For the CDR3, the DNA is TGTGCCAGCAGCTCCCGGGGAGGGGGGAACACTGAAGCTTTCTTT.

The chain uses TRBV11-2 and TRBJ1-5; no firm D call. The germline V and J ends were trimmed by 6 bases and 9 bases, with 15 bases remaining between them. The length of the CDR3 is 13 residues. Germline loops: CDR1 SGHAT, CDR2 FQNNGV. The DNA for the CDR3 is TGTGCCAGCAGTAAAAGATACGCGGGGCCCCAGCATTTT. Protein sequence: CASSKRYAGPQHF.

The rearrangement links TRBV6-6 to TRBJ1-3; 10 positions agree with TRBD1. The germline gives CDR1 MNHNY, CDR2 SVGAGI (reference sequence). With 5 bases clipped from V and 11 bases from J, the junction kept 15 bases outside the gene matches. The CDR3 sequence is 16 residues long. The DNA of the CDR3 is TGTGCCAGCAGTCCCGGACAGGGGGTTTCGGAAACGGCCATATATTTT. The encoded protein is CASSPGQGVSETAIYF.

The CDR3, as DNA: TGTGCCAGCAGCCGTACAGATACGCAGTATTTT. Protein product: CASSRTDTQYF. The chain is built from TRBV7-9 and TRBJ2-3, with no clear D. V was shortened by 5 bases and J by 3 bases, with 3 bases between the two germline ends. The CDR3 length is 11 residues. Germline V CDR1 and CDR2: SEHNR, FQNEAQ (reference sequence).

V and J are TRBV19 and TRBJ1-1, with 7 bases lining up with TRBD1. Germline V gives CDR1 LNHDA, CDR2 SQIVND (reference sequence). The junction had 8 bases not matched to a gene; V was cut back by 7 bases and J by 3 bases. The CDR3 runs to 14 residues. Written as DNA, the CDR3 is TGTGCCAGTAATTATAGGACAGGTCACACTGAAGCTTTCTTT. Protein sequence: CASNYRTGHTEAFF.

The rearrangement links TRBV6-2 or TRBV6-3 to TRBJ2-1, with TRBD1 as a possible D gene (6 bases). Germline loops: CDR1 MNHEY, CDR2 SVGEGT. Trimming took off 4 bases at V and 1 base at J, with 11 bases between the two ends. The CDR3 is 15 amino acids. CDR3 bases: TGTGCCAGCAGTTCCGGGACAATATCCTACAATGAGCAGTTCTTC. Translating gives CASSSGTISYNEQFF.

This rearrangement joins TRBV10-2 to TRBJ1-1; D call uncertain. This CDR3 is built from 14 residues. The germline CDR1 and CDR2 sequences are WSHSY and SAAADI. V was shortened by 0 bases and J by 6 bases, with 11 bases between the two germline ends. CDR3 loop: CASSESRGLAEAFF. DNA for the CDR3: TGCGCCAGCAGTGAGTCGAGAGGGCTCGCTGAAGCTTTCTTT.

The chain recombines TRBV2 with TRBJ1-1; D possibly corresponds to TRBD1 (5 bases). Germline CDR1 SNHLY, CDR2 FYNNEI. The ends were cut back, 9 bases at V and 7 bases at J, with 15 bases in the middle. The CDR3 has 12 amino acids. The chain's CDR3 is CARGTPSGEAFF. The CDR3 region has the DNA TGTGCCAGGGGGACTCCTTCGGGTGAAGCTTTCTTT. The variable domain in full, with the rest retrieved from reference TRBV2 and TRBJ1-1, is EPEVTQTPSHQVTQMGQEVILRCVPISNHLYFYWYRQILGQKVEFLVSFYNNEISEKSEIFDDQFSVERPDGSNFTLKIRSTKLEDSAMYFCARGTPSGEAFFGQGTRLTVV.

V is TRBV6-5 and J is TRBJ1-4, with a weak D call TRBD1 (5 bases). Trimming pared 2 bases from V and 6 bases from J, leaving 13 bases between. The CDR3 is made up of 15 amino acids. In germline, CDR1 is MNHEY, CDR2 SVGAGI. The CDR3 here is CASSYQRGAYEKLFF. In nucleotides, the CDR3 is TGTGCCAGCAGTTACCAGCGGGGCGCGTATGAAAAACTGTTTTTT.

The chain combines TRBV28 with TRBJ2-7; D not resolved. Trimming stripped 7 bases from V and 6 bases from J, with 16 bases between. CDR1 is MDHEN, CDR2 SYDVKM, per germline. This CDR3 has 13 amino acids. The CDR3: CASKDRALGEQYF. The CDR3 nucleotides are TGTGCCAGCAAGGACCGGGCCTTGGGCGAGCAGTACTTC.

The rearrangement uses TRBV19 and TRBJ2-7, with unresolved D. Deletions cut 2 bases from V and 3 bases from J, with 8 bases between. Germline V gene sequence: CDR1 LNHDA, CDR2 SQIVND (reference sequence). CDR3 size: 13 residues. As DNA, the CDR3 is TGTGCCAGTAGTATAACCCACAACTACGAGCAGTACTTC. Its protein product is CASSITHNYEQYF.

V gene TRBV28 combines with J gene TRBJ1-2; D perhaps matches TRBD1 (6 bases). Trimming took off 6 bases at V and 4 bases at J, with 12 bases between the two ends. CDR1 and CDR2 (germline): MDHEN, SYDVKM. This CDR3 comprises 13 residues. The CDR3 is CASRPGTLYGYTF. In DNA form, the CDR3 reads TGTGCCAGCAGGCCCGGGACACTCTATGGCTACACCTTC.